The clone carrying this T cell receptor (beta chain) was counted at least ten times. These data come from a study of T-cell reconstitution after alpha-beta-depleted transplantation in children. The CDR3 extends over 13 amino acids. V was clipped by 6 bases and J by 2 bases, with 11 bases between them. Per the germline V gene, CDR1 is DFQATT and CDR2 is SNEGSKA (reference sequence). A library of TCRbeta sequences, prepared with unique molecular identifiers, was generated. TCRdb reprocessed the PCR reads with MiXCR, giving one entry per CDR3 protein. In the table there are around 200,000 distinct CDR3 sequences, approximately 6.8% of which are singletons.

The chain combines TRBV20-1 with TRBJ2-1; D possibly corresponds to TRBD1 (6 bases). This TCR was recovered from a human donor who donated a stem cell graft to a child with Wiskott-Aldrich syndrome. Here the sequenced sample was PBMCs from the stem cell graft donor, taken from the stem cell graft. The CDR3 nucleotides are TGCAGTGCGTCAGGGGACACCTACAATGAGCAGTTCTTC. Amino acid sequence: CSASGDTYNEQFF.